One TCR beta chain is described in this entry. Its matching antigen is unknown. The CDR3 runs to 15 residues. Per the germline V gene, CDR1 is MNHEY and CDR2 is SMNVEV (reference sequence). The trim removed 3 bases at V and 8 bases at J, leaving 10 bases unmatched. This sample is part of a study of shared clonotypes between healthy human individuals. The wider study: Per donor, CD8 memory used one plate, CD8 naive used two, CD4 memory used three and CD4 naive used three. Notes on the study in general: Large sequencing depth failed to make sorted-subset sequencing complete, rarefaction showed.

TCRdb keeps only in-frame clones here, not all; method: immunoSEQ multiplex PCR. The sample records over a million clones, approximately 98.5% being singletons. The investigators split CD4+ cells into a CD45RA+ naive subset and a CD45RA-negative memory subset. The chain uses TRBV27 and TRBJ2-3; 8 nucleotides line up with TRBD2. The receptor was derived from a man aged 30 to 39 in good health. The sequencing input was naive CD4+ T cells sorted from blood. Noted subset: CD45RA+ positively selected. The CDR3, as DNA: TGTGCCAGCAGTTTTGGACTAGCTACCGGGGGTACGCAGTATTTT. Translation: CASSFGLATGGTQYF.